Listed here are 5 T cell receptor beta chains from one sample, sequenced in a study of identical twins. TCRdb re-called the 5' RACE reads through MiXCR, storing one row per CDR3 protein. This table has 700,000 or so distinct CDR3 sequences, 21% appearing once. A further study also used this sample, focusing on T cells expressing NK-cell markers.

The specimen was PBMCs. The origin of the receptors is a woman younger than 30 in good health.

There are a few counts of this clonotype. J is TRBJ2-7 and V is TRBV6-5; D uncertain. This CDR3 is 14 amino acids long. The germline V gene encodes CDR1 MNHEY and CDR2 SVGAGI. V dropped 0 bases and J dropped 2 bases, with 8 bases sitting between them. The CDR3 sequence is CASSYSVVTYEQYF. The CDR3 DNA reads as TGTGCCAGCAGTTACTCGGTTGTCACCTACGAGCAGTACTTC.

This clonotype was recorded once. The genes are TRBV19 and TRBJ1-2; maybe TRBD1 (6 bases). The V gene's germline CDR1 is LNHDA and CDR2 SQIVND (reference sequence). Trimming removed 6 bases at V and 1 base at J, with 12 bases between. The CDR3 consists of 14 residues. Here the CDR3 reads CASRLNRDNYGYTF. CDR3 coding DNA: TGTGCCAGTAGGCTCAACAGGGATAACTATGGCTACACCTTC.

This clonotype was seen a handful of times. The rearrangement uses TRBV11-1 and TRBJ2-7, with TRBD2 matching over 9 bases. Germline V gives CDR1 SGHAT, CDR2 FQDESV (reference sequence). The CDR3 is made up of 18 amino acids. J lost 2 bases, V lost 2 bases, and 13 bases had no gene match. DNA of the CDR3: TGTGCCAGCAGCTTACATGGATGGCGGGAGGGTTTCCCCTACGAGCAGTACTTC. It specifies CASSLHGWREGFPYEQYF.

This clonotype occurred a few times. The chain carries TRBV12-3 or TRBV12-4 and TRBJ2-3; TRBD2 agrees at 12 bases. The V and J ends lost 6 bases and 14 bases, in that order; junction bases with no gene match: 15. The CDR3 length is 15 residues. Here the CDR3 DNA reads TGTGCCAGCAGCATGCTAGCGGGGGGGCCGGTTGCTCTGTATTTT. Translated, it gives CASSMLAGGPVALYF.

In this sample, this clonotype turned up a few times. The chain uses TRBV12-3 or TRBV12-4 and TRBJ1-5; D unclear. CDR3 length: 16 amino acids. The V end lost 1 base, the J end lost 7 bases, and 17 bases lay between the germline ends. CDR3 in DNA: TGTGCCAGCAGTTTAGGGTCCCTCGGAGGCCGGCAGCCCCAGCATTTT. Translation gives CASSLGSLGGRQPQHF.